Listed here are 22 T cell receptor beta chains from one sample, sequenced in a study of blood T cell repertoires in COVID-19. The protocol was immunoSEQ multiplex PCR, while the TCRdb copy is restricted to in-frame clones and leaves out a portion. The sample yields 130,000 or so clones, approximately 83% seen once. The source material was peripheral blood. The receptors derive from a human donor in a cohort sampled during active COVID-19.

The chain uses TRBV3-1 (or the pseudogene TRBV3-2) and TRBJ2-1, with TRBD1 as a possible D gene (7 bases). Trimming took 4 bases from V and 2 from J, leaving 18 bases between them. The CDR3 contains 17 residues. Germline CDR1 LGHDT, CDR2 YNNKEL (reference sequence). The CDR3 nucleotides are TGTGCCAGCAGCCTTAGGAGGGGGCGTACAGCCTACAATGAGCAGTTCTTC. It codes for CASSLRRGRTAYNEQFF.

The chain employs TRBV14 and TRBJ1-1; no definite D call. The CDR3 contains 12 residues. Germline CDR1 SGHDN, CDR2 FVKESK. The ends were cut back, 10 bases at V and 5 bases at J, with 14 bases in the middle. The CDR3 sequence is CATSWAQTEAFF. For the CDR3, the DNA is TGTGCCACCTCGTGGGCGCAGACTGAAGCTTTCTTT. Full variable domain (remainder filled in from reference TRBV14 and TRBJ1-1): EAGVTQFPSHSVIEKGQTVTLRCDPISGHDNLYWYRRVMGKEIKFLLHFVKESKQDESGMPNNRFLAERTGGTYSTLKVQPAELEDSGVYFCATSWAQTEAFFGQGTRLTVV.

CDR3 sequence (DNA): TGCGCCAGCAGCTTTCAAGGACAGGGGGGAGAAAAACTGTTTTTT. Amino acid sequence: CASSFQGQGGEKLFF. The rearrangement joins TRBV5-1 to TRBJ1-4; 10 positions agree with TRBD1. V gave up 2 bases and J gave up 8 bases; unmatched junction bases: 6. This CDR3 spans 15 amino acids. Germline values: CDR1 SGHRS, CDR2 YFSETQ.

V and J are TRBV19 and TRBJ2-7; D ambiguous. The CDR3 covers 14 residues. The germline V and J ends were trimmed by 6 bases and 3 bases, with 15 bases remaining between them. CDR1 is LNHDA and CDR2 is SQIVND in the germline V gene (reference sequence). CDR3 sequence reads: CASSSVPSVYEQYF. As DNA, the CDR3 is TGTGCCAGTAGCTCAGTCCCCTCAGTCTACGAGCAGTACTTC.

The sample holds one count of this clone. This chain uses TRBV12-3 or TRBV12-4 with TRBJ2-5; D gene unclear. V shed 6 bases and J shed 3 bases, with 5 bases lying between them. This CDR3 has 11 amino acids. CDR3 region: CASRAEETQYF. The CDR3, as DNA: TGTGCCAGCAGAGCCGAAGAGACCCAGTACTTC.

In this sample, this clone turned up once. This chain uses TRBV11-2 with TRBJ2-2, with TRBD1 as a possible D gene (6 bases). Germline CDR1 reads SGHAT; CDR2 reads FQNNGV. Trimming removed 5 bases at V and 4 bases at J, with 14 bases between. CDR3 size: 15 residues. CDR3 loop: CASSLTGSGTGELFF. Written as DNA, the CDR3 is TGTGCCAGCAGCCTAACAGGGTCGGGCACCGGGGAGCTGTTTTTT.

In its sample, this clone was seen once. V gene TRBV15 combines with J gene TRBJ1-5; tentatively, D is TRBD1 (6 bases). This CDR3 has 16 amino acids. Trimming took off 6 bases at V and 1 base at J, with 16 bases between the two ends. From germline, CDR1 is LNHNV and CDR2 YYDKDF (reference sequence). In DNA form, the CDR3 reads TGTGCCACCAGTTCGAGGGGGGGCGCGAGCAATCAGCCCCAGCATTTT. Protein: CATSSRGGASNQPQHF. The entire variable domain, with the rest obtained from reference TRBV15 and TRBJ1-5, is as follows: DAMVIQNPRYQVTQFGKPVTLSCSQTLNHNVMYWYQQKSSQAPKLLFHYYDKDFNNEADTPDNFQSRRPNTSFCFLDIRSPGLGDTAMYLCATSSRGGASNQPQHFGDGTRLSIL.

This clone was picked up one time. J is TRBJ1-1 and V is TRBV3-1 (or the pseudogene TRBV3-2), with 9 bases lining up with TRBD1. CDR3 length: 14 amino acids. V was clipped by 4 bases and J by 8 bases; unmatched bases: 8. From germline, CDR1 is LGHDT and CDR2 YNNKEL (reference sequence). CDR3 in amino acids: CASSLPGQGSEAFF. CDR3 nucleotide sequence: TGTGCCAGCAGCCTCCCGGGACAGGGATCCGAAGCTTTCTTT.

The V call is TRBV24-1, the J call TRBJ2-7, with 8 positions matching TRBD2. Germline values: CDR1 KGHDR, CDR2 SFDVKD. J lost 3 bases, V lost 3 bases, and 3 bases had no gene match. This CDR3 spans 14 amino acids. This CDR3 is CATSDAGGVYEQYF. In DNA form, the CDR3 reads TGTGCCACCAGTGATGCCGGGGGGGTCTACGAGCAGTACTTC.

The chain couples TRBV14 to TRBJ1-2, with D tentatively TRBD1 (6 bases). Between the trimmed V and J ends, which lost 4 bases and 2 bases, there was a span of 8 bases. The V gene's germline CDR1 is SGHDN and CDR2 FVKESK. The CDR3 consists of 13 residues. This CDR3 is CASSRDRNYGYTF. The DNA for the CDR3 is TGTGCCAGCAGCCGTGACAGGAACTATGGCTACACCTTC.

This chain links TRBV29-1 with TRBJ1-1; D not certain. Germline V gene lookup returns CDR1 SQVTM and CDR2 ANQGSEA. The CDR3 is made up of 14 amino acids. V lost 7 bases and J lost 2, with 17 bases in between. The CDR3: CSGGPAGVNTEAFF. Written as DNA, the CDR3 is TGCAGCGGAGGACCCGCCGGGGTTAACACTGAAGCTTTCTTT.

This clone was detected a few times. J is TRBJ2-7 and V is TRBV7-9, with 8 positions matching TRBD1. Germline lookup yields CDR1 SEHNR and CDR2 FQNEAQ (reference sequence). V shed 6 bases, J shed 2 bases, and the junction held 9 bases outside the gene matches. The CDR3 runs 15 residues. Here the CDR3 reads CASRSQGAGPYEQYF. The DNA of the CDR3 is TGTGCCAGCAGATCCCAGGGGGCGGGGCCCTACGAGCAGTACTTC.

The V gene is TRBV19, the J gene TRBJ1-5; D gene ambiguous. The V end was cut by 11 bases, the J end by 0 bases, with 14 bases between. The germline gives CDR1 LNHDA, CDR2 SQIVND (reference sequence). The length of the CDR3 is 14 residues. The CDR3 protein is CASGGEYSNQPQHF. Here the CDR3 DNA reads TGTGCCTCGGGCGGGGAGTATAGCAATCAGCCCCAGCATTTT. Full variable domain (rest looked up from reference TRBV19 and TRBJ1-5): DGGITQSPKYLFRKEGQNVTLSCEQNLNHDAMYWYRQDPGQGLRLIYYSQIVNDFQKGDIAEGYSVSREKKESFPLTVTSAQKNPTAFYLCASGGEYSNQPQHFGDGTRLSIL.

In this sample, this clone turned up many times. The V and J genes are TRBV7-2 and TRBJ2-1, with no clear D. This CDR3 region has 18 residues. Trimming took 1 base from V and 0 from J, leaving 16 bases between them. Germline values: CDR1 SGHTA, CDR2 FQGNSA. Written as DNA, the CDR3 is TGTGCCAGCAGCTTAGGTTGGAAAAACAGTGGCTCCTACAATGAGCAGTTCTTC. It is translated as CASSLGWKNSGSYNEQFF.

Here the CDR3 reads CALKRGFVRSYTEAFF. DNA for the CDR3: TGTGCCTTGAAAAGGGGGTTCGTTCGCAGCTACACTGAAGCTTTCTTT. V gene TRBV30 combines with J gene TRBJ1-1; D is perhaps TRBD1 (6 bases). This CDR3 spans 16 amino acids. The V end lost 7 bases, the J end lost 3 bases, and 24 bases lay between the germline ends. Looked up from germline, CDR1 is GTSNPN and CDR2 is SVGIG (reference sequence).

The rearrangement uses TRBV5-5 and TRBJ2-2, with 9 bases aligning to TRBD2. CDR1 and CDR2 from the germline V gene are SGHKS and YYEKEE (reference sequence). This CDR3 has 18 residues. V shed 4 bases, J shed 8 bases, and the junction held 18 bases outside the gene matches. DNA of the CDR3: TGTGCCAGCAGCGGAGGGGGGACAGAAAATAGCGGGAGAGGGGAGCTGTTTTTT. Its protein is CASSGGGTENSGRGELFF. Full variable domain (remainder filled in from reference TRBV5-5 and TRBJ2-2): DAGVTQSPTHLIKTRGQQVTLRCSPISGHKSVSWYQQVLGQGPQFIFQYYEKEERGRGNFPDRFSARQFPNYSSELNVNALLLGDSALYLCASSGGGTENSGRGELFFGEGSRLTVL.

The rearrangement uses TRBV5-1 and TRBJ2-6; TRBD1 might be the D (6 bases). The CDR3 spans 16 residues. V was clipped by 3 bases and J by 0 bases, with 10 bases between them. The germline V gene has CDR1 SGHRS and CDR2 YFSETQ. CDR3 sequence (DNA): TGCGCCAGCAGCTGGACAGCTCCCTCTGGGGCCAACGTCCTGACTTTC. Translating gives CASSWTAPSGANVLTF.

This clone was seen a single time. J is TRBJ2-1 and V is TRBV3-1 (or the pseudogene TRBV3-2), with TRBD1 as a possible D gene (6 bases). Germline CDR1 LGHDT, CDR2 YNNKEL (reference sequence). The CDR3 totals 14 residues. Deletions cut 1 base from V and 8 bases from J, with 12 bases between. The CDR3 is CASSQVRGRDEQFF. CDR3 DNA: TGTGCCAGCAGCCAAGTCAGGGGCAGGGATGAGCAGTTCTTC.

This chain links TRBV14 with TRBJ2-7; 7 nucleotides match TRBD2. Germline CDR1 SGHDN, CDR2 FVKESK. This CDR3 comprises 15 residues. V shed 4 bases and J 2 bases; nucleotides not matched to a gene: 8. The CDR3 loop is CASSPQRELPYEQYF. As DNA, the CDR3 is TGTGCCAGCAGCCCCCAGCGGGAACTTCCCTACGAGCAGTACTTC.

The chain recombines TRBV7-9 with TRBJ2-1, with a possible D match to TRBD2 (6 bases). The V end lost 3 bases, the J end lost 7 bases, and 16 bases lay between the germline ends. Germline V gene lookup returns CDR1 SEHNR and CDR2 FQNEAQ (reference sequence). The length of the CDR3 is 15 residues. This CDR3 is CASSLLGGPGNEQFF. CDR3 in DNA: TGTGCCAGCAGCTTGCTGGGGGGTCCGGGTAATGAGCAGTTCTTC.

Here the CDR3 DNA reads TGTGCCAGCTCAGCGTTGAATGAGCAGTTCTTC. This sequence encodes CASSALNEQFF. This chain uses TRBV18 with TRBJ2-1, with D uncertain. This CDR3 is built from 11 residues. V gave up 5 bases and J gave up 7 bases, with 6 bases separating them. CDR1 is KGHSH and CDR2 is LQKENI in the germline V gene.

This clone has just a few counts. Other DNA sequences in this sample translate to the same CDR3. The V call is TRBV6-5, the J call TRBJ1-5; 8 nucleotides line up with TRBD1. The junction had 5 bases not matched to a gene; V was cut back by 3 bases and J by 7 bases. Germline V CDR1 and CDR2: MNHEY, SVGAGI. The CDR3 has 14 residues. The CDR3, as DNA: TGTGCCAGCAGTTATACCGGACAGGGACAGCCCCAGCATTTT. Its translation: CASSYTGQGQPQHF.